This section outlines one T cell receptor beta chain sequence together with its context. Its antigen is undetermined. It is likely a read error: a sequence one base away is far more abundant. The data are from a study of cytomegalovirus exposure and HLA in healthy donors. V was shortened by 4 bases and J by 1 base, with 7 bases between the two germline ends. The germline CDR1 and CDR2 sequences are PRHDT and FYEKMQ (reference sequence). The CDR3 has 13 residues. General study points: Cytomegalovirus-associated status was assigned to roughly 160 TCR beta chains. It has been reported that TCR beta sequences accurately predicted the HLA-A and HLA-B alleles of most subjects.

The PCR ran on 60 Vbeta and 13 Jbeta primers. TCRdb keeps only in-frame clones here, not all; method: immunoSEQ multiplex PCR. Found here are over 100,000 clones, roughly 82% of them singletons; the top ten hold 4.2%. The sequence derives from a male donor in good health and CMV-seropositive. The specimen sequenced was PBMCs. V and J are TRBV13 and TRBJ1-1; a weak D match, TRBD1 (5 bases). The CDR3 coding sequence is TGTGCCAGCAGCTCGACAGAGAACACTGAAGCTTTCTTT. Translated: CASSSTENTEAFF. The whole variable domain, remainder taken from reference TRBV13 and TRBJ1-1, is AAGVIQSPRHLIKEKRETATLKCYPIPRHDTVYWYQQGPGQDPQFLISFYEKMQSDKGSIPDRFSAQQFSDYHSELNMSSLELGDSALYFCASSSTENTEAFFGQGTRLTVV.